The present entry profiles one T cell receptor (beta chain) with its context. J was trimmed by 5 bases and V by 6 bases; bases with no gene match: 11. CDR3 length equals 16 residues. The germline gives CDR1 LGHNA, CDR2 YSLEER. Use of 60 Vbeta and 13 Jbeta primers characterized the PCR. Libraries were prepared by immunoSEQ multiplex PCR; TCRdb keeps only in-frame clonotypes and omits some of them. The table shows under 80,000 clones, with less than 80% occurring only once. The data belong to a study of cytomegalovirus exposure and HLA in healthy donors. The sequence derives from a middle-aged woman in good health and CMV-seronegative. The V gene is TRBV4-3, the J gene TRBJ2-7; 12 nucleotides match TRBD2. The sequenced sample was PBMCs. CDR3 amino acids: CASSRLLAGGWDEQYF. CDR3 in DNA: TGCGCCAGCAGTCGACTCCTAGCGGGAGGGTGGGACGAGCAGTACTTC.